Shown below are 3 T cell receptor beta chains from a single sample sequenced in a study of beta chain features in type 1 diabetes. Study-wide points: There was a moderate but significant shortening of TCRB CDR3s in all four CD4+ subsets of Type 1 diabetes patients.

Their recognized antigens are unknown. Sequenced material consisted of expressed TCRB transcripts (all of the isolated RNA was reverse transcribed). Data came from immunoSEQ multiplex PCR; TCRdb stores just in-frame clones and leaves some out. The data show around 130,000 clones, with approximately 10% seen just once and roughly 0.75% held by the top ten. Input material: central memory CD4+ T cells from blood. The source of these receptors is a man younger than 40 with type 1 diabetes.

The genes are TRBV5-1 and TRBJ2-7; 7 bases agree with TRBD1. Unmatched junction bases numbered 4, after V lost 1 base and J lost 0 bases. There are 15 residues in the CDR3. Germline-derived CDR1 and CDR2 are SGHRS and YFSETQ. In DNA, the CDR3 is TGCGCCAGCAGCTTGTCGGGGACAGTCTCCTACGAGCAGTACTTC. Amino acids: CASSLSGTVSYEQYF.

V and J are TRBV5-8 and TRBJ1-1, with D unclear. Germline CDR1 and CDR2: SGHTS and YDEGEE. The CDR3 length is 14 residues. Trimming cost V 0 bases and J 0 bases, with 6 bases left between them. CDR3: CASSLDSLNTEAFF. Written as DNA, the CDR3 is TGTGCCAGCAGCTTGGACAGTTTGAACACTGAAGCTTTCTTT.

The sample holds a few counts of this clone. This sequence joins TRBV20-1 and TRBJ1-1, with D perhaps matching TRBD1 (6 bases). Germline V CDR1 and CDR2: DFQATT, SNEGSKA (reference sequence). The CDR3 is 11 residues long. The CDR3 sequence: CSTGLNTEAFF. The CDR3 DNA reads TGCTCGACAGGCCTAAACACTGAAGCTTTCTTT.